This T cell receptor (beta chain) was profiled in a study of vaccination and CD4 T cells after COVID-19. For the study at large: Each participant was administered two doses of a vaccine, which was either BNT162b2 or mRNA-1273. The post-COVID sampling time was a median about 100 days after diagnosis, ranging from 35 to 161. Control wells got either CEFX epitopes, HIV-1 Nef peptides, or no peptide at all.

The treatment: roughly ten-day PBMC culture with coronavirus spike peptide pools or control peptides (ViraFEST assay). The unexposed donor gave CD4+ T cells before the COVID-19 pandemic (2011-2018). Peptide pool stimulation in ViraFEST expanded antigen-specific T cells, whose TCRs were then sequenced. Sequence data for DNA of cultured CD4+ T cells were generated by the Oncomine TCR Beta short-read assay. TCRdb re-analysed the PCR reads in MiXCR, keeping a single row per CDR3 protein. The sample lists thousands of distinct CDR3 sequences; around 42% were seen once. Concerning this clonotype: Its antigen remains unidentified. Compared with germline, one end of the junction differs, possibly owing to a read error.

The CDR3 covers 14 residues. Germline CDR1 ENHRY, CDR2 SYGVKD. The chain employs TRBV10-3 and TRBJ2-1, with TRBD1 identical over 7 bases. Sequenced input: CD4+ T cells from blood, cultured in vitro. This sequence was found in a human donor in good health. CDR3 amino acids: CAISRQGQQDEPFF. The CDR3 DNA reads TGTGCCATCAGTAGACAGGGACAACAAGATGAGCCGTTCTTC.